Listed here is a single T cell receptor (beta chain). Its matching antigen is unknown. This entry is derived from a study of OX40 agonist ivuxolimab in advanced cancers. This CDR3 has 15 amino acids. Unmatched junction bases numbered 5, after V lost 0 bases and J lost 2 bases. The germline V gene has CDR1 SGDLS and CDR2 YYNGEE. Some clones are missing from TCRdb's copy, which holds only in-frame ones; the method was immunoSEQ multiplex PCR. The sample includes about 66,000 clones, 87% of them seen just once. Study outcomes and limitations: CD8+ T cells were the subset that, on average, had more expanded clones than CD4+.

The chain has TRBV9 and TRBJ2-7, with 7 positions matching TRBD1. This sequence was found in an adult with an advanced solid tumor such as melanoma, head and neck, liver or kidney cancer. The sequencing used CD4+ or CD8+ T cells sorted from blood, collected in a trial of the OX40 agonist ivuxolimab. This CDR3 reads CASSVGETGTYEQYF. The CDR3 DNA follows: TGTGCCAGCAGCGTAGGCGAGACAGGGACCTACGAGCAGTACTTC.